The 22 T cell receptor beta chains presented below share a single source sample, sequenced in a study of blood T cell repertoires in COVID-19. Libraries were prepared by immunoSEQ multiplex PCR; TCRdb keeps only in-frame clonotypes and omits some of them. The sample consists of under 200,000 clones, about 87% of them appearing once. The specimen was peripheral blood. All receptors derive from a man aged 55 to 69 with COVID-19, enrolled during active disease.

The chain uses TRBV7-3 and TRBJ2-1, with 8 bases fitting TRBD2. This CDR3 has 18 amino acids. Per germline, CDR1 SGHTA and CDR2 FQGTGA. V lost 2 bases and J lost 4; bases outside the gene matches: 13. The chain's CDR3 is CASSLAPRAGGYYNEQFF. The CDR3 coding sequence is TGTGCCAGCAGCTTAGCCCCTCGGGCGGGAGGATATTACAATGAGCAGTTCTTC.

The genes are TRBV7-2 and TRBJ2-1; D not certain. The V gene's germline CDR1 is SGHTA and CDR2 FQGNSA. The V gene lost 5 bases and the J gene lost 0 bases, with 14 bases spanning the gap. The CDR3 length is 16 residues. CDR3 region: CASSPVGSSSYNEQFF. The DNA of the CDR3 is TGTGCCAGCAGCCCTGTCGGGTCGAGCTCCTACAATGAGCAGTTCTTC.

The chain recombines TRBV20-1 with TRBJ2-3; no clear D. The CDR3 sequence is 13 residues long. Germline loops: CDR1 DFQATT, CDR2 SNEGSKA (reference sequence). The germline V and J ends were trimmed by 3 bases and 0 bases, with 7 bases remaining between them. CDR3 nucleotide sequence: TGCAGTGCTAGTCTAACTAGCACAGATACGCAGTATTTT. The encoded protein is CSASLTSTDTQYF.

This clone was counted once. The chain employs TRBV2 and TRBJ2-3; TRBD2 might be the D (5 bases). From germline, CDR1 is SNHLY and CDR2 FYNNEI. This CDR3 is built from 14 residues. The V gene lost 7 bases and the J gene lost 6 bases, with 17 bases spanning the gap. The CDR3 reads CASTFGQRTDTQYF. In nucleotides, the CDR3 is TGTGCCAGCACGTTTGGTCAACGGACTGATACGCAGTATTTT.

J is TRBJ2-7 and V is TRBV6-5; no reliable D call. The V gene's germline CDR1 is MNHEY and CDR2 SVGAGI. Trimming took 5 bases from V and 6 from J, leaving 17 bases between them. The CDR3 has 14 residues. The CDR3 DNA reads as TGTGCCAGCAGTCGGTCTGAGGTCCGAAGCGAGCAGTACTTC. Encoded protein: CASSRSEVRSEQYF.

This clone came up a few times. DNA for the CDR3: TGTGCCAGCAGGAGGGAAGCGGGGGCCTACAATGAGCAGTTCTTC. Translated, it gives CASRREAGAYNEQFF. V and J are TRBV6-4 and TRBJ2-1, with TRBD2 matching over 8 bases. Trimming at V came to 6 bases and at J to 2 bases, leaving 6 bases not matched to a gene. The CDR3 contains 15 residues. CDR1 and CDR2 (germline): MRHNA, SNTAGT.

V and J are TRBV19 and TRBJ1-2, with TRBD1 matching over 9 bases. The V gene's germline CDR1 is LNHDA and CDR2 SQIVND (reference sequence). This CDR3 comprises 15 residues. J was trimmed by 6 bases and V by 8 bases; bases with no gene match: 13. CDR3 in amino acids: CASSLQGAVGNGYTF. The DNA for the CDR3 is TGTGCCAGTTCGCTACAGGGGGCGGTTGGGAATGGCTACACCTTC.

The DNA for the CDR3 is TGTGCCAGCATCGGGACAGGTAGTGGCTACACCTTC. Translating gives CASIGTGSGYTF. The rearrangement joins TRBV12-3 or TRBV12-4 to TRBJ1-2, with TRBD1 identical over 8 bases. The CDR3 loop spans 12 amino acids. V shed 7 bases, J shed 7 bases, and the junction held 5 bases outside the gene matches.

This chain connects TRBV6-5 to TRBJ1-1, with unresolved D. This CDR3 has 14 residues. The germline V and J ends were trimmed by 4 bases and 7 bases, with 16 bases remaining between them. The germline V gene encodes CDR1 MNHEY and CDR2 SVGAGI. CDR3 sequence: CASSSGPGVGEAFF. The CDR3 DNA sequence: TGTGCCAGCAGTTCTGGGCCCGGGGTGGGTGAAGCTTTCTTT.

This chain joins TRBV6-5 and TRBJ1-4; D gene unclear. This CDR3 is built from 14 residues. The germline V and J ends were trimmed by 0 bases and 6 bases, with 8 bases remaining between them. The germline V gene encodes CDR1 MNHEY and CDR2 SVGAGI. The CDR3 reads CASSYSWADEKLFF. The CDR3 DNA is TGTGCCAGCAGTTACTCTTGGGCAGATGAAAAACTGTTTTTT.

The chain couples TRBV29-1 to TRBJ1-3, with a possible D match to TRBD1 (5 bases). The CDR3 is 15 residues long. In germline, CDR1 is SQVTM, CDR2 ANQGSEA. The germline V and J ends were trimmed by 0 bases and 2 bases, with 11 bases remaining between them. The CDR3 sequence is CSVEDQAGPGNTIYF. In DNA, the CDR3 is TGCAGCGTTGAAGATCAGGCAGGGCCTGGAAACACCATATATTTT.

DNA for the CDR3: TGTGCCAGCAGTTTAGACAGGGGGCTCTACAATGAGCAGTTCTTC. Translated, it gives CASSLDRGLYNEQFF. The J gene is TRBJ2-1, the V gene TRBV27; TRBD1 aligns across 10 bases. The V segment lost 2 bases and the J segment 3 bases; nucleotides outside the gene matches: 1. Germline V gives CDR1 MNHEY, CDR2 SMNVEV (reference sequence). The length of the CDR3 is 15 residues.

The CDR3 nucleotides read TGTGCCAGCAGCCAAGGCCTATCCAGGACAGGGGGCGCGGACTATGGCTACACCTTC. Residues: CASSQGLSRTGGADYGYTF. This chain connects TRBV3-1 (or the pseudogene TRBV3-2) to TRBJ1-2; 11 bases are a match to TRBD1. The germline gives CDR1 LGHDT, CDR2 YNNKEL (reference sequence). CDR3 length: 19 residues. V was clipped by 1 base and J by 3 bases; unmatched bases: 13.

The chain joins TRBV6-2 or TRBV6-3 to TRBJ2-5; TRBD1 matches 11 bases. CDR1 is MNHEY, CDR2 SVGEGT, per germline. This CDR3 is built from 17 residues. With V trimmed by 2 bases and J by 5 bases, 10 bases remained unmatched. CDR3 nucleotide sequence: TGTGCCAGCAGTTACCAGATAGGACAGGGGGCTTTGGAGACCCAGTACTTC. Encoded protein: CASSYQIGQGALETQYF.

This chain connects TRBV24-1 to TRBJ1-5; weak D call: TRBD1 (6 bases). The germline V gene encodes CDR1 KGHDR and CDR2 SFDVKD. Trimming removed 2 bases at V and 4 bases at J, with 11 bases between. CDR3 size: 15 residues. CDR3 sequence: CATSDSTGNNQPQHF. The CDR3 DNA follows: TGTGCCACCAGTGATTCAACAGGGAATAATCAGCCCCAGCATTTT.

The V and J genes are TRBV20-1 and TRBJ2-5; no clear D gene. Trimming shortened V by 4 bases and J by 0 bases, and 3 bases separated the two germline ends. CDR3 length: 11 amino acids. Germline loops: CDR1 DFQATT, CDR2 SNEGSKA (reference sequence). In DNA, the CDR3 is TGCAGTGCTAACAACCAAGAGACCCAGTACTTC. Translated: CSANNQETQYF.

This chain links TRBV9 with TRBJ1-1; maybe TRBD1 (5 bases). The CDR3 extends over 15 amino acids. From germline, CDR1 is SGDLS and CDR2 YYNGEE. V was cut by 0 bases and J by 0 bases, with 9 bases left in between. The CDR3: CASSVGAGLNTEAFF. The CDR3, as DNA: TGTGCCAGCAGCGTAGGGGCAGGGCTGAACACTGAAGCTTTCTTT.

The CDR3 DNA sequence: TGTGCCAGCAATCACTTGGACACCAAAAACATTCAGTACTTC. Encoded protein: CASNHLDTKNIQYF. The rearrangement links TRBV2 to TRBJ2-4; tentative D call: TRBD1 (5 bases). The V gene lost 7 bases and the J gene lost 2 bases, with 12 bases spanning the gap. The CDR3 is made up of 14 amino acids. Germline V CDR1 and CDR2: SNHLY, FYNNEI.

V is TRBV6-5 and J is TRBJ1-1; D may be TRBD1 (6 bases). Per germline, CDR1 MNHEY and CDR2 SVGAGI. V shed 5 bases and J shed 5 bases, with 18 bases lying between them. The CDR3 contains 15 residues. The CDR3: CASSRTLQGGTEAFF. CDR3 DNA sequence: TGTGCCAGCAGTCGAACGCTACAGGGTGGTACTGAAGCTTTCTTT.

The chain has TRBV5-1 and TRBJ1-6; D might be TRBD1 (6 bases). The V end was cut by 2 bases, the J end by 2 bases, with 8 bases between. In germline, CDR1 is SGHRS, CDR2 YFSETQ. This CDR3 has 15 residues. CDR3 coding DNA: TGCGCCAGCAGCTTACAGGGAACCTATAATTCACCCCTCCACTTT. It encodes CASSLQGTYNSPLHF. Together with reference TRBV5-1 and TRBJ1-6, the CDR3 gives the full variable domain: KAGVTQTPRYLIKTRGQQVTLSCSPISGHRSVSWYQQTPGQGLQFLFEYFSETQRNKGNFPGRFSGRQFSNSRSEMNVSTLELGDSALYLCASSLQGTYNSPLHFGNGTRLTVT.

The chain employs TRBV28 and TRBJ2-2; weak D call: TRBD2 (7 bases). The CDR3 loop spans 16 amino acids. Deletions cut 7 bases from V and 5 bases from J, with 20 bases between. Looked up from germline, CDR1 is MDHEN and CDR2 is SYDVKM. The CDR3 bases are TGTGCCAGCACCTTGACTAGCTCACAGGGAACCGGGGAGCTGTTTTTT. Its protein is CASTLTSSQGTGELFF.

J is TRBJ1-5 and V is TRBV7-2; 11 positions agree with TRBD1. Germline values: CDR1 SGHTA, CDR2 FQGNSA. V lost 5 bases to trimming and J lost 4 bases; unmatched junction nucleotides: 4. The CDR3 runs to 15 residues. The CDR3 region is CASSPGTGGNQPQHF. The CDR3, as DNA: TGTGCCAGCAGCCCGGGGACAGGGGGGAATCAGCCCCAGCATTTT.